This TCR beta chain was profiled in a study of shared clonotypes between healthy human individuals (dated by TCRdb to 2018 to 2021). For context, the study as a whole: Two women and a few men aged 18 to 49 years were included in the cohort. Leukapheresis yielded between about 0.8 and 9.5 billion PBMCs per donor. Per donor, three plates each were used for CD4 naive and CD4 memory, two for CD8 naive, and one for CD8 memory. To estimate repertoire size and how much clonotypes are shared between individuals, the study performed deep sequencing of blood TCR repertoires from a few healthy adults. Libraries were prepared and TCR repertoires were sequenced by different laboratories using diverse techniques, in order to increase sequencing depth and limit assay-specific biases.

Using the deep immunoSEQ assay, multiplex PCR amplified TCR CDR3 regions from genomic DNA. Genomic DNA extracted from each cell subset was distributed evenly over all wells of several immunoSEQ 96-well plates, and each plate served as one replicate. For sorted subsets, 200 to 250 ng genomic DNA, equal to tens of thousands of T cell genomes, was loaded into each replicate PCR. Purified libraries were quantified with a Qubit 3.0 fluorometer, sized on a Bioanalyzer 2100, and re-quantified with the KAPA Library Quantification kit. Every immunoSEQ 96-well plate was sequenced on a separate single-read 150-cycle Illumina NextSeq 550 flow cell. The study's processing was this. The immunoSEQ output contained only junctional sequences without quality scores, so filtering could not match that applied to full-length reads. To assign V/J genes and CDR3, sequences were annotated using PyIR, a Python wrapper for IgBLAST v1.9, with IMGT germline references. Reads were removed for weak V/J assignments (E-value above 1e-6), missing CDR3, stop codons, out-of-frame junctions, or ambiguous translated residues. V3J clonotypes were defined as sequences sharing the same inferred V gene, J gene, and CDR3 amino acid sequence. Percentage overlap between repertoires was computed as shared unique clonotypes divided by the size of the smaller repertoire. RTK rarefaction, the Chao1 estimator, and Recon v2.1 estimates of unobserved clonotypes were used to assess repertoire richness. For all TCRbeta clonotypes obtained by the gDNA method from a handful of donors, generation probabilities were computed with OLGA. TCRdb re-hosts the immuneACCESS table, in-frame sequences only. Its copies lack some clones; in the studies checked, an unresolved V gene accounts for under half of them, and the cause for the rest is not known. V and J calls and clone size are those listed in that table; D and trimming were worked out from the DNA. A total of over a million clones appear in this sample, 65% to 80% of them only once. The top ten clones comprise less than 1.5% of the sample.

Only a few counts were recorded for this clone. The target of this receptor is not known. Per-base quality was not reported, and no clone a single base away is much larger than it. Results and caveats for the whole study, not just this receptor: When several donors were compared, the shared fraction of clonotypes was 5% to 6.5% for naive CD4, about 4% for naive CD8, roughly 2.5% for memory CD4, and roughly 0.43% for memory CD8. Because the study included only a small number of donors, the genetic and exposure-history diversity represented was limited. Sampling was restricted to blood, and TCR repertoires in tissues likely differ from the TCR repertoires found in blood. Based on pairwise subsampling, the degree of clonotype sharing among donors was expected to be affected by sequencing depth. Naive subsets generally had larger estimated clonotype richness than memory subsets. Even with the large sequencing depth, rarefaction of the sorted-subset datasets indicated that sequencing was incomplete. Compared with non-shared clonotypes, clonotypes shared by all four sorted-subset donors had higher generation probabilities.

The donors were healthy, HIV-negative adults with no recently reported acute infections or vaccinations. Every donor was a Caucasian adult living in Nashville, Tennessee, USA. CD4+ T cells were enriched through magnetic negative selection, after which naive cells were positively selected on CD45RA and the remaining negative fraction served as the memory subset. Blood was obtained by leukapheresis, after which PBMCs were separated by Ficoll-Histopaque density gradient centrifugation and cryopreserved in liquid nitrogen vapor phase. Purity and quantity of every magnetically sorted T cell population were checked by analytical flow cytometry. Genomic DNA was isolated from every sorted fraction and measured by UV absorbance on a Nanodrop 2000c. The CDR3 measures 18 amino acids from cysteine to phenylalanine. CDR3 DNA only is kept here, 54 bases in frame from base 1. V and J lose 1 base and 3 bases, and a span of 21 bases separates them. Taken from the germline V gene, the CDR1 and CDR2 loops are LGHNA and YSLEER.

This chain joins TRBV4-3 to TRBJ1-1, with the D gene not confidently named. This clonotype was sampled from a man between 18 and 35 years old in good health. The sequenced sample was memory CD4+ T cells sorted from blood. The cell subset or site label of this sample denotes: CD45RA-negative fraction. The CDR3 region reads CASSQVIFGDRGDTEAFF. DNA sequence: TGCGCCAGCAGCCAAGTTATATTCGGGGATCGGGGTGACACTGAAGCTTTCTTT.